This entry lists 30 T cell receptor beta chains sequenced from one sample in a study of T cell responses to AZD1222 COVID-19 vaccine. Produced via immunoSEQ multiplex PCR; TCRdb's table is partial and in-frame only. The sample contains some 150,000 clones, 86% of which appear only once. The sequences come from peripheral blood, collected 28 days after the second AZD1222 dose. The receptors shown here come from an adult who received the AZD1222 COVID-19 vaccine.

The CDR3 here is CASSLGLTQYF. The CDR3 region has the DNA TGTGCCAGCAGTCTCGGCCTTACCCAGTACTTC. This chain connects TRBV28 to TRBJ2-5; no clear D. CDR1 is MDHEN and CDR2 is SYDVKM in the germline V gene. Trimming removed 5 bases at V and 8 bases at J, with 9 bases between. This CDR3 is 11 amino acids long.

This clone has a single count. The rearrangement links TRBV5-8 to TRBJ2-7, with D perhaps matching TRBD1 or TRBD2 (6 bases each). CDR1 and CDR2 from the germline V gene are SGHTS and YDEGEE. V lost 2 bases to trimming and J lost 2 bases, with 14 bases between them. This CDR3 comprises 15 residues. CDR3 residues: CASSFGGRPPYEQYF. As DNA, the CDR3 is TGTGCCAGCAGCTTTGGGGGGCGGCCCCCCTACGAGCAGTACTTC.

The chain couples TRBV4-2 to TRBJ2-5; the match to TRBD2 covers 9 bases. The J segment lost 2 bases and the V segment lost 4 bases, leaving 5 bases of the junction unmatched. The V gene's germline CDR1 is LGHNA and CDR2 YNFKEQ. The CDR3 length is 15 residues. The CDR3: CASSREGLAQETQYF. The CDR3 DNA sequence: TGTGCCAGCAGCCGGGAGGGACTAGCACAAGAGACCCAGTACTTC.

The chain recombines TRBV28 with TRBJ1-1; TRBD1 matches at 8 bases. The CDR3 sequence is 16 residues long. V was pared by 6 bases and J by 3 bases, with 12 bases of the junction left unmatched. Germline V gene sequence: CDR1 MDHEN, CDR2 SYDVKM. This chain's CDR3 is CASRSRQGRLDTEAFF. In DNA form, the CDR3 reads TGTGCCAGCAGGAGTCGACAGGGGAGGCTAGACACTGAAGCTTTCTTT.

This clone was seen a handful of times. The chain has TRBV27 and TRBJ2-3, with 9 bases that match TRBD1. The V segment lost 6 bases and the J segment 6 bases; nucleotides outside the gene matches: 1. This CDR3 comprises 12 residues. Germline CDR1 is MNHEY and CDR2 is SMNVEV (reference sequence). Written as DNA, the CDR3 is TGTGCCAGCAGCACAGGGGGCGATACGCAGTATTTT. Translated, it gives CASSTGGDTQYF.

CDR3 protein: CASSLDPDGNEQFF. Here the CDR3 DNA reads TGTGCCAGCAGCTTAGACCCGGACGGCAATGAGCAGTTCTTC. The chain combines TRBV11-2 with TRBJ2-1; D is uncertain. From germline, CDR1 is SGHAT and CDR2 FQNNGV. V was cut by 0 bases and J by 6 bases, with 9 bases left in between. The CDR3 runs to 14 residues. The variable domain in full, completed from reference TRBV11-2 and TRBJ2-1, reads EAGVAQSPRYKIIEKRQSVAFWCNPISGHATLYWYQQILGQGPKLLIQFQNNGVVDDSQLPKDRFSAERLKGVDSTLKIQPAKLEDSAVYLCASSLDPDGNEQFFGPGTRLTVL.

V usage is TRBV12-3 or TRBV12-4 and J usage is TRBJ1-2; D remains unclear. The CDR3 is 13 amino acids. The V and J ends lost 6 bases and 7 bases respectively, with 15 bases between them. The CDR3 is CASSPRGRGGYTF. The DNA of the CDR3 is TGTGCCAGCAGCCCCCGGGGTCGGGGTGGCTACACCTTC.

V and J are TRBV12-2 and TRBJ1-2. TRBV12-2 is flagged as a pseudogene. The CDR3 runs to 15 residues. The CDR3 region is CASRPGLRAAYGYTF. CDR3 bases: TGTGCAAGTCGCCCCGGGCTGAGGGCAGCCTATGGCTACACCTTC.

This clone was observed once. The chain couples TRBV19 to TRBJ1-2; 9 bases agree with TRBD1. Trimming took 0 bases from V and 5 from J; bases not matched to a gene: 4. Germline assignment: CDR1 LNHDA and CDR2 SQIVND (reference sequence). The CDR3 is made up of 15 amino acids. The CDR3 here is CASSIDRGTGYGYTF. The CDR3 coding sequence is TGTGCCAGTAGTATAGATCGAGGGACAGGGTATGGCTACACCTTC. The full variable domain, completed using reference TRBV19 and TRBJ1-2, is DGGITQSPKYLFRKEGQNVTLSCEQNLNHDAMYWYRQDPGQGLRLIYYSQIVNDFQKGDIAEGYSVSREKKESFPLTVTSAQKNPTAFYLCASSIDRGTGYGYTFGSGTRLTVV.

The chain is built from TRBV6-1 and TRBJ1-5; 8 nucleotides align to TRBD1. Germline-derived CDR1 and CDR2 are MNHNS and SASEGT. The CDR3 length is 15 residues. After removal of 3 bases from V and 2 bases from J, the junction contained 3 bases not matched to a gene. CDR3 sequence reads: CASSEGGQGNQPQHF. Here the CDR3 DNA reads TGTGCCAGCAGTGAGGGGGGACAGGGCAATCAGCCCCAGCATTTT.

This chain uses TRBV5-6 with TRBJ2-7; tentative D call: TRBD2 (5 bases). With 0 bases removed from V and 3 bases from J, the gap between germline ends came to 16 bases. This CDR3 contains 16 residues. The V gene's germline CDR1 is SGHDT and CDR2 YYEEEE. For the CDR3, the DNA is TGTGCCAGCAGCTTGGGCCCACTAGGAGCATTCTACGAGCAGTACTTC. It yields the protein CASSLGPLGAFYEQYF.

This clone was seen just once. V usage is TRBV7-2 and J usage is TRBJ2-7; D ambiguous. CDR1 SGHTA and CDR2 FQGNSA come from the germline V gene. This CDR3 region has 14 residues. V was clipped by 2 bases and J by 5 bases, with 13 bases between them. CDR3 in DNA: TGTGCCAGCAGCTTAATGGGCGGTAGGAACGAGCAGTACTTC. Translation: CASSLMGGRNEQYF.

The V and J genes are TRBV15 and TRBJ2-4; 8 bases agree with TRBD2. The J segment lost 6 bases and the V segment lost 9 bases, leaving 4 bases of the junction unmatched. Per germline, CDR1 LNHNV and CDR2 YYDKDF (reference sequence). This CDR3 is built from 12 residues. CDR3 residues: CATREVGNIQYF. The CDR3 coding sequence is TGTGCCACGCGGGAGGTCGGAAACATTCAGTACTTC.

This chain links TRBV10-3 with TRBJ1-4, with a tentative D call TRBD1 (5 bases). The CDR3 extends over 13 amino acids. CDR1 and CDR2 from the germline V gene are ENHRY and SYGVKD. The V end was cut by 6 bases, the J end by 7 bases, with 12 bases between. The CDR3 protein is CAIRGDGAEKLFF. The CDR3 nucleotides are TGTGCCATCAGGGGGGACGGAGCTGAAAAACTGTTTTTT.

This chain uses TRBV23-1 with TRBJ2-2, with D possibly called TRBD1 or TRBD2 (5 bases each). TRBV23-1 is an ORF, and what it does is uncertain. V was trimmed by 3 bases and J by 4 bases, leaving 15 bases between them. There are 16 residues in the CDR3. The CDR3 nucleotides are TGCGCCAGCAGTCATTCCGGGACGGACACCACCGGGGAGCTGTTTTTT. Translation: CASSHSGTDTTGELFF.

The chain combines TRBV11-2 with TRBJ2-7; the D is unclear. Germline CDR1 is SGHAT and CDR2 is FQNNGV. V was shortened by 2 bases and J by 2 bases, with 7 bases between the two germline ends. This CDR3 is 13 amino acids long. The CDR3 nucleotides read TGTGCCAGCAGCTTAACGGACCCCTACGAGCAGTACTTC. It encodes CASSLTDPYEQYF.

This sequence joins TRBV21-1 and TRBJ2-7; TRBD2 is taken as the D call from the table, unchecked against the DNA. TRBV21-1 is termed a pseudogene. The CDR3 sequence is 12 residues long. The CDR3 here is CASSRRGPEQYF. The CDR3 DNA is TGTGCCAGCAGCAGGAGAGGGCCCGAGCAGTACTTC.

V gene TRBV7-9 combines with J gene TRBJ1-1, with 8 bases that match TRBD1. Germline values: CDR1 SEHNR, CDR2 FQNEAQ (reference sequence). The CDR3 contains 16 residues. V lost 0 bases and J lost 3; bases outside the gene matches: 6. In DNA form, the CDR3 reads TGTGCCAGCAGCTTAGCTGGGACAGGAGCCGACACTGAAGCTTTCTTT. It is translated as CASSLAGTGADTEAFF.

The V gene is TRBV19, the J gene TRBJ1-2; no clear D. Deletions cut 7 bases from V and 5 bases from J, with 17 bases between. The CDR3 spans 14 residues. Germline-derived CDR1 and CDR2 are LNHDA and SQIVND (reference sequence). The CDR3, as DNA: TGTGCCAGTACCGTCTCGGAAGGGCCATATGGCTACACCTTC. It codes for CASTVSEGPYGYTF. Looking up the rest from reference TRBV19 and TRBJ1-2 gives the full variable domain: DGGITQSPKYLFRKEGQNVTLSCEQNLNHDAMYWYRQDPGQGLRLIYYSQIVNDFQKGDIAEGYSVSREKKESFPLTVTSAQKNPTAFYLCASTVSEGPYGYTFGSGTRLTVV.

The rearrangement uses TRBV5-4 and TRBJ1-2; perhaps TRBD1 as D (6 bases). Deletions cut 0 bases from V and 6 bases from J, with 9 bases between. Germline assignment: CDR1 SGHNT and CDR2 YYREEE (reference sequence). There are 13 residues in the CDR3. CDR3 nucleotide sequence: TGTGCCAGCAGCTTGGACAGGGACGATGGCTACACCTTC. It translates to CASSLDRDDGYTF.

The chain is built from TRBV19 and TRBJ2-7; TRBD1 agrees at 10 bases. The junction had 3 bases not matched to a gene; V was cut back by 9 bases and J by 4 bases. This CDR3 contains 12 residues. Germline assignment: CDR1 LNHDA and CDR2 SQIVND (reference sequence). CDR3 amino acids: CASSDRGYEQYF. CDR3 coding DNA: TGTGCCAGCTCGGACAGGGGGTACGAGCAGTACTTC.

The chain recombines TRBV5-6 with TRBJ2-7; the D is unclear. The length of the CDR3 is 14 residues. Trimming removed 1 base from V and 9 bases from J, with 17 bases in between. The V gene's germline CDR1 is SGHDT and CDR2 YYEEEE. This CDR3 reads CASSLYNSQAWQYF. DNA of the CDR3: TGTGCCAGCAGCTTGTATAACAGCCAGGCTTGGCAGTACTTC.

This chain uses TRBV27 with TRBJ1-2, with 9 bases lining up with TRBD1. V dropped 2 bases and J dropped 5; count of bases not matched to a gene: 6. There are 15 residues in the CDR3. CDR1 and CDR2 from the germline V gene are MNHEY and SMNVEV (reference sequence). DNA for the CDR3: TGTGCCAGCAGTTTACGGGGACAGGGCCAATATGGCTACACCTTC. Protein product: CASSLRGQGQYGYTF.

The V call is TRBV12-3 or TRBV12-4, the J call TRBJ2-5; D gene unclear. The V end was cut by 4 bases, the J end by 2 bases, with 8 bases between. The CDR3 spans 13 residues. The CDR3 here is CASSWAIQETQYF. CDR3 DNA sequence: TGTGCCAGCAGTTGGGCCATACAAGAGACCCAGTACTTC.

The CDR3: CASSLLGNTEAFF. In nucleotides, the CDR3 is TGTGCCAGCAGCTTACTGGGGAACACTGAAGCTTTCTTT. The rearrangement joins TRBV11-2 to TRBJ1-1; D gene uncertain. V lost 2 bases and J 1 base, leaving 5 bases between the germline ends. From germline, CDR1 is SGHAT and CDR2 FQNNGV. This CDR3 is 13 amino acids long.

The sample holds one count of this clone. V is TRBV5-7 and J is TRBJ1-5; D is unclear. TRBV5-7 counts as an open reading frame of uncertain function. CDR3 length: 16 amino acids. Trimming took 1 base from V and 2 from J, leaving 13 bases between them. The CDR3 loop is CASSLSGSFGNQPQHF. As DNA, the CDR3 is TGTGCCAGCAGCTTGTCAGGTTCTTTTGGCAATCAGCCCCAGCATTTT.

This clone has a handful of counts. This sequence joins TRBV10-1 and TRBJ2-3; a possible D gene is TRBD1 (5 bases). This CDR3 region has 16 residues. CDR1 and CDR2 from the germline V gene are WNHNN and SYGVQD (reference sequence). V lost 5 bases, J lost 5 bases, and 20 bases lay in between. DNA of the CDR3: TGCGCCAGCAGTACCAACCTAGGGGAACGGAGAGATACGCAGTATTTT. Translation: CASSTNLGERRDTQYF.

The chain combines TRBV6-1 with TRBJ1-1; D possibly corresponds to TRBD1 (6 bases). The ends were cut back, 3 bases at V and 7 bases at J, with 12 bases in the middle. Germline values: CDR1 MNHNS, CDR2 SASEGT. The CDR3 sequence is 13 residues long. CDR3 bases: TGTGCCAGCAGTGAGAGGGGGGTATATGAAGCTTTCTTT. This sequence encodes CASSERGVYEAFF.

The V call is TRBV5-1, the J call TRBJ1-2; D is possibly TRBD1 (6 bases). The CDR3 is 15 residues long. Per the germline V gene, CDR1 is SGHRS and CDR2 is YFSETQ. Trimming took off 2 bases at V and 4 bases at J, with 15 bases between the two ends. The CDR3 reads CASSFYRDISYGYTF. CDR3 nucleotides: TGCGCCAGCAGCTTCTACCGGGACATCTCCTATGGCTACACCTTC.

The chain joins TRBV3-1 (or the pseudogene TRBV3-2) to TRBJ2-1; D gene unclear. Trimming stripped 0 bases from V and 4 bases from J, with 10 bases between. CDR1 is LGHDT and CDR2 is YNNKEL in the germline V gene (reference sequence). This CDR3 contains 15 residues. The CDR3 nucleotides are TGTGCCAGCAGCCAAGATATACAGCCATACAATGAGCAGTTCTTC. Translation: CASSQDIQPYNEQFF.